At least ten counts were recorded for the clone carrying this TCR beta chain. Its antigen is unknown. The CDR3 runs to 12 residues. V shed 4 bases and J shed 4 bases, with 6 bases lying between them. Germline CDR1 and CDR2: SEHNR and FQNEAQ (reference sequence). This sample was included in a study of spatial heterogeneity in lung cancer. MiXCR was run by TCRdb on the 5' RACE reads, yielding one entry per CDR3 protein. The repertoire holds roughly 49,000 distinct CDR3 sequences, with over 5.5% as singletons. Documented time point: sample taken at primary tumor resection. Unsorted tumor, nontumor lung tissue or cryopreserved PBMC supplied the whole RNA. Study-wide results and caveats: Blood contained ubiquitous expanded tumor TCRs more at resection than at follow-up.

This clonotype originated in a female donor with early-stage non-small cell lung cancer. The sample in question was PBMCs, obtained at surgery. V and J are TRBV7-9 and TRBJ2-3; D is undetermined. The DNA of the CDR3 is TGTGCCAGCAGCTCACGTCCAGATACGCAGTATTTT. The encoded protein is CASSSRPDTQYF.